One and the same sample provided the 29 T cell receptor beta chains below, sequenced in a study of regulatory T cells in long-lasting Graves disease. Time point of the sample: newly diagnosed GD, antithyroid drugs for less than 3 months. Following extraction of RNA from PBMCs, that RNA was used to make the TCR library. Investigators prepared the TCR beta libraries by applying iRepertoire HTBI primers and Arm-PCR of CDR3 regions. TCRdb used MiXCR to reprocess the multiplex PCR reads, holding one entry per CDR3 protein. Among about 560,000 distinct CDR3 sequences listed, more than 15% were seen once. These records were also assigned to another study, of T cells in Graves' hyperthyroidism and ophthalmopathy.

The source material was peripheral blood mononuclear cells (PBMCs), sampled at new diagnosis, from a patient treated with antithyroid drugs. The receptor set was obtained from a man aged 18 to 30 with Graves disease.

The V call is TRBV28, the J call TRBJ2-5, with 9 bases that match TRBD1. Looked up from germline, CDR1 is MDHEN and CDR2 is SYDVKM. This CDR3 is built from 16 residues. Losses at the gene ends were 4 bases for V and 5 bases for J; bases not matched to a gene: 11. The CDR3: CASSSPGTGISETQYF. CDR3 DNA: TGTGCCAGCAGTTCTCCGGGGACAGGGATTTCCGAGACCCAGTACTTC.

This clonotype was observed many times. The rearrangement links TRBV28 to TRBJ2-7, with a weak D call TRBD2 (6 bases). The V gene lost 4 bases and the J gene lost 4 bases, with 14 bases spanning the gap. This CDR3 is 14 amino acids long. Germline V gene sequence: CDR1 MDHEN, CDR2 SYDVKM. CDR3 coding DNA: TGTGCCAGCAGTTGGGGGAGGCAACCATACGAGCAGTACTTC. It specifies CASSWGRQPYEQYF.

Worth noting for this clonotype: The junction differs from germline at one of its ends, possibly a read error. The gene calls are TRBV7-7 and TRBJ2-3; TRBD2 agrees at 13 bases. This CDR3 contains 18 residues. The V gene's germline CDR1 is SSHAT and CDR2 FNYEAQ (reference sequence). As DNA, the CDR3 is TGTGCTAGCAGCTTACCCACTAGCGGGAGGGCCCTCACAGATACGCAGTATTTT. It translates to CASSLPTSGRALTDTQYF.

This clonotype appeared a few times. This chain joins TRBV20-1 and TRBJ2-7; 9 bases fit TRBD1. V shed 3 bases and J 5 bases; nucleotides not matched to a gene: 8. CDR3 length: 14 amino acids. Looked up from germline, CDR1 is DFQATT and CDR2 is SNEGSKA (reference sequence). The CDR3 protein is CSASEGQGLDEQYF. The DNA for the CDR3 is TGCAGTGCTAGCGAGGGACAGGGCTTGGACGAGCAGTACTTC.

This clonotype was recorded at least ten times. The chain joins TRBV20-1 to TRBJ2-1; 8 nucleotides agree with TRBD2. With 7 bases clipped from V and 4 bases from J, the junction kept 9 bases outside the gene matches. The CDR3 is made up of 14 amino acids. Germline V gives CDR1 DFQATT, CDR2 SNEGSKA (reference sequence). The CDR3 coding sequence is TGCAGTGACAGTCCCGGGACTAGATACAATGAGCAGTTCTTC. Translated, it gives CSDSPGTRYNEQFF.

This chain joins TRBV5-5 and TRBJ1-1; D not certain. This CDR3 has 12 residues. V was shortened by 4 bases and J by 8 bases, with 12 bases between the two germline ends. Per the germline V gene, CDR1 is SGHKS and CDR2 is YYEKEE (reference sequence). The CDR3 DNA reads TGTGCCAGCAGCCGAGGACGAGAAGAAGCTTTCTTT. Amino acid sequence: CASSRGREEAFF. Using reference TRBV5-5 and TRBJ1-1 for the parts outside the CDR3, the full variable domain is DAGVTQSPTHLIKTRGQQVTLRCSPISGHKSVSWYQQVLGQGPQFIFQYYEKEERGRGNFPDRFSARQFPNYSSELNVNALLLGDSALYLCASSRGREEAFFGQGTRLTVV.

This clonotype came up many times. CDR3 sequence reads: CASSLGLAGEQFF. The DNA of the CDR3 is TGTGCCAGCAGCTTAGGACTAGCAGGGGAGCAGTTCTTC. The chain combines TRBV7-2 with TRBJ2-1; 7 nucleotides align to TRBD2. The CDR3 runs to 13 residues. Germline CDR1 SGHTA, CDR2 FQGNSA. V lost 1 base and J lost 10; bases outside the gene matches: 4.

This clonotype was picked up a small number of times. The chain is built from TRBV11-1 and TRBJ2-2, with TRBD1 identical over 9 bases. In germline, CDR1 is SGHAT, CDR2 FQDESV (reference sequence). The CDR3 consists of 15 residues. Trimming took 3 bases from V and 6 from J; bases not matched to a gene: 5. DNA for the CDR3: TGTGCCAGCAGCTTCGGGACAGGGTTTTCCGGGGAGCTGTTTTTT. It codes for CASSFGTGFSGELFF.

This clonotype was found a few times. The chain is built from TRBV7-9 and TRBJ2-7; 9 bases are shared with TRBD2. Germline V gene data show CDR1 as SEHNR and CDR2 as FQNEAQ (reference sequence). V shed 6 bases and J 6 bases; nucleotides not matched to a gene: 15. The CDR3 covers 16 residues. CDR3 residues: CASRKSGAGGVGEQYF. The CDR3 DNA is TGTGCCAGCAGAAAGAGTGGTGCGGGAGGGGTAGGCGAGCAGTACTTC.

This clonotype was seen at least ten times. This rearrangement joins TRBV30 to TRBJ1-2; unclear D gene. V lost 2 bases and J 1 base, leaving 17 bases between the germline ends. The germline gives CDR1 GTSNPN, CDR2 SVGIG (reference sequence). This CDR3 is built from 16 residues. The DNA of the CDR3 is TGTGCCTGGAGTATGGTTCCGGTCCCCATTAACTATGGCTACACCTTC. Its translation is CAWSMVPVPINYGYTF. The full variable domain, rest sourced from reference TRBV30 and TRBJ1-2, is SQTIHQWPATLVQPVGSPLSLECTVEGTSNPNLYWYRQAAGRGLQLLFYSVGIGQISSEVPQNLSASRPQDRQFILSSKKLLLSDSGFYLCAWSMVPVPINYGYTFGSGTRLTVV.

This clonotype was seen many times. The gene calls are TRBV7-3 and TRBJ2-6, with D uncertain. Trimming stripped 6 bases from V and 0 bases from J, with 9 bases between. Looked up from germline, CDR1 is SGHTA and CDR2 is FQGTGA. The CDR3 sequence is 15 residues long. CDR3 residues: CASSPGVSGANVLTF. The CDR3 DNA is TGTGCCAGCAGTCCCGGCGTCTCTGGGGCCAACGTCCTGACTTTC.

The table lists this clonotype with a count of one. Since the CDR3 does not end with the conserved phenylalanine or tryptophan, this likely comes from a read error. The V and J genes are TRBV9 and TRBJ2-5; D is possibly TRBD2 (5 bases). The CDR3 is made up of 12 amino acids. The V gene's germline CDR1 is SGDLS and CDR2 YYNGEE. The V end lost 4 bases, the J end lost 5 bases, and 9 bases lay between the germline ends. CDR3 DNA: TGTGCCAGCAGCCTCAGAGGGGAGACCCAGTACTCC. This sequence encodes CASSLRGETQYS.

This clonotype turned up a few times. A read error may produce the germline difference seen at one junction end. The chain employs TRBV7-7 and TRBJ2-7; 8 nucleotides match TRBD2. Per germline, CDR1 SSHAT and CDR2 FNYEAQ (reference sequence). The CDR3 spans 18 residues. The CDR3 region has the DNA TGTGCTAGCAGCTCAAACTTCACCGACTGGAGCGGGAGTTGCGAGCAGTACTTC. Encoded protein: CASSSNFTDWSGSCEQYF.

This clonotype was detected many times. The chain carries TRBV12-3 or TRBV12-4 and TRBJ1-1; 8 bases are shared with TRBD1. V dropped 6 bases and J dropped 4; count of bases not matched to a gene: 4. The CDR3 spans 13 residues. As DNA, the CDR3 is TGTGCCAGCAGACAAACAGGGGGCACTGAAGCTTTCTTT. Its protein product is CASRQTGGTEAFF.

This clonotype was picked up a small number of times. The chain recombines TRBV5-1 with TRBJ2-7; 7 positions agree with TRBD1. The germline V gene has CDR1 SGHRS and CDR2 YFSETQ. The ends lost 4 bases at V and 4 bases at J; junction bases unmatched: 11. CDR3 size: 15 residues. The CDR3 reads CASSPEGDRLYEQYF. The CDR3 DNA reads TGCGCCAGCAGCCCCGAGGGGGACAGATTATACGAGCAGTACTTC.

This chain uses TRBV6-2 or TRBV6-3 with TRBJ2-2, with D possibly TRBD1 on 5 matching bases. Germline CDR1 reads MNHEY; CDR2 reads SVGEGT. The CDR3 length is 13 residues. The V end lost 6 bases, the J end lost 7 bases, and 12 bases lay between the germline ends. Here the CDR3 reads CASSLLRVGELFF. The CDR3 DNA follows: TGTGCCAGCAGCCTACTCAGGGTCGGGGAGCTGTTTTTT.

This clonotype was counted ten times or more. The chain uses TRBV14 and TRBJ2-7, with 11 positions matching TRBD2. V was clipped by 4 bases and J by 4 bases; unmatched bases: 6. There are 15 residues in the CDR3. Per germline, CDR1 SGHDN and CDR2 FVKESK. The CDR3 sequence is CASSRGLAAAYEQYF. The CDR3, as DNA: TGTGCCAGCAGCCGGGGACTAGCGGCCGCGTACGAGCAGTACTTC.

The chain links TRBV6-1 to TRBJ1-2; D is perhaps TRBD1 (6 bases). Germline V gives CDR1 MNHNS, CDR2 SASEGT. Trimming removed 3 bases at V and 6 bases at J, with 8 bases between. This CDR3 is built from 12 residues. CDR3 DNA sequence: TGTGCCAGCAGTGACAGGGGAAATGGCTACACCTTC. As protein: CASSDRGNGYTF.

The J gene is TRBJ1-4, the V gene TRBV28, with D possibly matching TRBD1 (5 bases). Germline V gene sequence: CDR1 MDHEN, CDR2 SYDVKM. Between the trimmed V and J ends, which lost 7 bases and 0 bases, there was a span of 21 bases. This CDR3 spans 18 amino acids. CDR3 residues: CASNEAGDRYATNEKLFF. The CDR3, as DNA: TGTGCCAGCAACGAGGCCGGGGACCGGTATGCAACTAATGAAAAACTGTTTTTT.

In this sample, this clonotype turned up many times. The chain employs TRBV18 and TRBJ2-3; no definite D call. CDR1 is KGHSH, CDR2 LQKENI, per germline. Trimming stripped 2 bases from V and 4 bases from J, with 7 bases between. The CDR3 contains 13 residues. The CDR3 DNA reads TGTGCCAGCTCACCAGACATGGCAGATACGCAGTATTTT. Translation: CASSPDMADTQYF.

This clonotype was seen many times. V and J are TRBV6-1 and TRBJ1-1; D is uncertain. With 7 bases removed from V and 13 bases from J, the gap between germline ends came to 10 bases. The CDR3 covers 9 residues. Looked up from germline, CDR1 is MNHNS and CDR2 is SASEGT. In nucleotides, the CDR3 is TGTGCCAGCAACCCGAAAGGTTTCTTT. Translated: CASNPKGFF.

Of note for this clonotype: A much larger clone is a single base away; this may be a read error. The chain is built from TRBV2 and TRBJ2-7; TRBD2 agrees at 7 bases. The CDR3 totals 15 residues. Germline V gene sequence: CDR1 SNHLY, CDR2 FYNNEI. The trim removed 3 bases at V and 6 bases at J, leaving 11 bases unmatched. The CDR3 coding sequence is TGTGCCAGCAGTGATGTGGGCGGGAGACCCTTCGAGCAGTACTTC. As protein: CASSDVGGRPFEQYF.

In DNA form, the CDR3 reads TGCGCCAGCAGCTTGGTTACAGGGGGAGATAACACCGGGGAGCTGTTTTTT. Protein: CASSLVTGGDNTGELFF. The V and J genes are TRBV5-1 and TRBJ2-2, with 8 bases matching TRBD1. Trimming cost V 0 bases and J 2 bases; bases outside gene matches: 6. The CDR3 contains 17 residues. Germline V gene sequence: CDR1 SGHRS, CDR2 YFSETQ.

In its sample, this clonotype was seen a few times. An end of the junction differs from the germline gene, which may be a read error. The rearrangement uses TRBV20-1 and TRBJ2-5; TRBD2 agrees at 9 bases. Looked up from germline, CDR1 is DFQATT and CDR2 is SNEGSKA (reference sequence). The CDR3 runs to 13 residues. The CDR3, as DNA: TGCAGCGCTACAAAGACTAGCGGAGAGACCCAGTACTTC. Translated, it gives CSATKTSGETQYF.

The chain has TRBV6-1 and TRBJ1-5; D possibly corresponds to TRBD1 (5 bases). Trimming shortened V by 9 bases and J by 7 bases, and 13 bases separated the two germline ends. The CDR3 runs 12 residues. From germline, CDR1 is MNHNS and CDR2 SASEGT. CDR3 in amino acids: CASQGRGQPQHF. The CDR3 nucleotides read TGTGCCAGTCAGGGTCGGGGCCAGCCCCAGCATTTT.

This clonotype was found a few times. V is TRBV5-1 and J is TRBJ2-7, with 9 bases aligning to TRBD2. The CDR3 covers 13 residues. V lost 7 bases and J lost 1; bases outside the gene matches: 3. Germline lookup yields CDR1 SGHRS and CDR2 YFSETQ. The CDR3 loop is CASALAGSYEQYF. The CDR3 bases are TGCGCCAGCGCGCTAGCGGGGTCCTACGAGCAGTACTTC.

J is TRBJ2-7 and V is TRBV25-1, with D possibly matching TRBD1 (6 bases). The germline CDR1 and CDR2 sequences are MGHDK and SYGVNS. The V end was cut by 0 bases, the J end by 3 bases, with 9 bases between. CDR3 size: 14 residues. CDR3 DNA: TGTGCCAGCAGTGAATATGCAGGGGTCTACGAGCAGTACTTC. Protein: CASSEYAGVYEQYF.

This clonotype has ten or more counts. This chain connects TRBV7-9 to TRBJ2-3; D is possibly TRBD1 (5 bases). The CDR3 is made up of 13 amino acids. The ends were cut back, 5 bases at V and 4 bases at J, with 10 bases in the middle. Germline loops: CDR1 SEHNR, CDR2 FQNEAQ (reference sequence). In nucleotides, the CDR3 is TGTGCCAGCAGCCCGGACAACCCAGATACGCAGTATTTT. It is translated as CASSPDNPDTQYF. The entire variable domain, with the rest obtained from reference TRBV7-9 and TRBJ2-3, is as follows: DTGVSQNPRHKITKRGQNVTFRCDPISEHNRLYWYRQTLGQGPEFLTYFQNEAQLEKSRLLSDRFSAERPKGSFSTLEIQRTEQGDSAMYLCASSPDNPDTQYFGPGTRLTVL.

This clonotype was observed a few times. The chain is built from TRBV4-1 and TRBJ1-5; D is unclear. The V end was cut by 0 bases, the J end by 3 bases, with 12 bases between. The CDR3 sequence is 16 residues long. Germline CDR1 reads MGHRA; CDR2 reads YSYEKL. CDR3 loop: CASSQDVVSFNQPQHF. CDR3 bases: TGCGCCAGCAGCCAAGATGTCGTTAGCTTCAATCAGCCCCAGCATTTT.